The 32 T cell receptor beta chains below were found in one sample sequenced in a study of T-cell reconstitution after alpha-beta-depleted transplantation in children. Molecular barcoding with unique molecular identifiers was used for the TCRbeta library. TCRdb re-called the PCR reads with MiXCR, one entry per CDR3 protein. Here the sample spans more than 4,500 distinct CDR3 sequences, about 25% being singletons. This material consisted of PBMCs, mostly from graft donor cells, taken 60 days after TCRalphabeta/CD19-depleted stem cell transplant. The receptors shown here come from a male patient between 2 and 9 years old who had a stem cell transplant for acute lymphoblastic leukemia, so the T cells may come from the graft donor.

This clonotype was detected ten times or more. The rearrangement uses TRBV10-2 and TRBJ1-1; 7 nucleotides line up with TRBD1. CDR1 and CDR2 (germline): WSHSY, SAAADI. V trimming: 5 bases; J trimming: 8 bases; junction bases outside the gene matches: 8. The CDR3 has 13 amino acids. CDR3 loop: CASSFDRASEAFF. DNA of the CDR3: TGCGCCAGCAGTTTTGACAGGGCCTCAGAAGCTTTCTTT.

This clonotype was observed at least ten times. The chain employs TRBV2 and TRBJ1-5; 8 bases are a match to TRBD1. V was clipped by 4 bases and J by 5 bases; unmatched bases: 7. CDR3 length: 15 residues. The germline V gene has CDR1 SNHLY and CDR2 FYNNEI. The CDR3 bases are TGTGCCAGCAGTGTCGGCAGGGGGCAGTATCAGCCCCAGCATTTT. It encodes CASSVGRGQYQPQHF.

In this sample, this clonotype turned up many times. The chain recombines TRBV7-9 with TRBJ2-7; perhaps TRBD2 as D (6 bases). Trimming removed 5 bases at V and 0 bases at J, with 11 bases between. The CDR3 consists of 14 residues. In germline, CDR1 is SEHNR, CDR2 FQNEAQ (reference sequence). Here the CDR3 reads CASSVDGGSYEQYF. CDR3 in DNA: TGTGCCAGCAGCGTGGACGGGGGCTCCTACGAGCAGTACTTC.

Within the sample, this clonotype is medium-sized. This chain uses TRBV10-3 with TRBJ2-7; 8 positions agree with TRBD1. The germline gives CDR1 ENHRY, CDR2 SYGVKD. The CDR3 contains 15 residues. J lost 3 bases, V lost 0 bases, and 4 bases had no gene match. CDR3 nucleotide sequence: TGTGCCATCAGTGAGTCCCCAGGGGGCGGCTACGAGCAGTACTTC. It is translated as CAISESPGGGYEQYF.

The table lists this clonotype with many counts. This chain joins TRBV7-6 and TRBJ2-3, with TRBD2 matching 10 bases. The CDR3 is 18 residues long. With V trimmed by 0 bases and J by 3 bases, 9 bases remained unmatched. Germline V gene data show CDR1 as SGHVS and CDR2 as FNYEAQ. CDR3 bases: TGTGCCAGCAGCTTAGCGGGAGGTAGCGGGAGGATGACAGATACGCAGTATTTT. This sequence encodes CASSLAGGSGRMTDTQYF.

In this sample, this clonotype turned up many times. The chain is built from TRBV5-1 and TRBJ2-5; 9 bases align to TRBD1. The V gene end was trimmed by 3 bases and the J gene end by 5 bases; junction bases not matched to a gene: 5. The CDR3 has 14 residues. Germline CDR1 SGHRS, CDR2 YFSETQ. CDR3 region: CASSSQGAGETQYF. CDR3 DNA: TGCGCCAGCAGCTCACAGGGGGCGGGGGAGACCCAGTACTTC.

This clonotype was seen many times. The CDR3 loop is CASSDSGRANVLTF. The CDR3 DNA reads TGTGCCAGCAGTGACTCGGGCCGTGCCAACGTCCTGACTTTC. The chain couples TRBV6-4 to TRBJ2-6; D gene unclear. Deletions cut 0 bases from V and 7 bases from J, with 7 bases between. Germline V lookup: CDR1 MRHNA, CDR2 SNTAGT. CDR3 length: 14 amino acids.

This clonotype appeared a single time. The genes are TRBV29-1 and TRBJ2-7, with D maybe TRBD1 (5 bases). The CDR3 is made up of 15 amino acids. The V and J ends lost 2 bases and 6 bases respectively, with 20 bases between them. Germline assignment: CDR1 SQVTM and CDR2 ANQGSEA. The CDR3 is CSVEHPGAGQSEQYF. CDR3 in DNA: TGCAGCGTTGAACACCCTGGGGCAGGGCAATCCGAGCAGTACTTC.

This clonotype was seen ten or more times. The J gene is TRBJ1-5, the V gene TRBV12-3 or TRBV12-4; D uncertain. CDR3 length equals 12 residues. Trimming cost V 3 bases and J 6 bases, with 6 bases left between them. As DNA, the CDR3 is TGTGCCAGCAGTTTCGGGGTTCAGCCCCAGCATTTT. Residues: CASSFGVQPQHF.

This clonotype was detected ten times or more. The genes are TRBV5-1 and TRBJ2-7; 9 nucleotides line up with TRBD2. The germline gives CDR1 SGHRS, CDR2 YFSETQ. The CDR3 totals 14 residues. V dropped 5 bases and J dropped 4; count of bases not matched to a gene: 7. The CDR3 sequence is CASSGSGSWYEQYF. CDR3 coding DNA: TGCGCCAGCAGTGGTAGCGGGAGTTGGTACGAGCAGTACTTC.

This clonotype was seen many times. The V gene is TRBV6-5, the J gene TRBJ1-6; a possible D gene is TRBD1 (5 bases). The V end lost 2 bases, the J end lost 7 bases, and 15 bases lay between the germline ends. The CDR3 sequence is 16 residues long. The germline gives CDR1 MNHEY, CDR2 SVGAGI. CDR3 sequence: CASSYRKGRGNSPLHF. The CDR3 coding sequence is TGTGCCAGCAGTTACCGGAAGGGCCGGGGGAATTCACCCCTCCACTTT.

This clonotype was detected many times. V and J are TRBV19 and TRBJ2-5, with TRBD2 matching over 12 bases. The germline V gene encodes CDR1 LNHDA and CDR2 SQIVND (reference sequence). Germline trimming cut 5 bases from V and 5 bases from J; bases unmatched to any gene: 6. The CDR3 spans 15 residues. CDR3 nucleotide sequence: TGTGCCAGTAGTCTAGCGGGAGGGCCTTGGGAGACCCAGTACTTC. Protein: CASSLAGGPWETQYF.

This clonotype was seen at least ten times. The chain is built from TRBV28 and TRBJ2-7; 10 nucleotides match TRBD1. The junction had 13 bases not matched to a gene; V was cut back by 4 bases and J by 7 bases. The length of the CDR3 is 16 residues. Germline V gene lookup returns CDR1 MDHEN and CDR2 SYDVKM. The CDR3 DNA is TGTGCCAGCAGTTCTCGCCAAGACAGGGGGCCGGGTGAGCAGTACTTC. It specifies CASSSRQDRGPGEQYF.

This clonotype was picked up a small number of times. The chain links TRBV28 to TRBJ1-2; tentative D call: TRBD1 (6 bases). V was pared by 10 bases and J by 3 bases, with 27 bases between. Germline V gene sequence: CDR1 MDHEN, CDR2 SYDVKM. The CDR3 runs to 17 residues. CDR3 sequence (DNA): TGTGCCATGGGCCCCGGGCCAGGGGTGGTTTTCGACTATGGCTACACCTTC. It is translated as CAMGPGPGVVFDYGYTF.

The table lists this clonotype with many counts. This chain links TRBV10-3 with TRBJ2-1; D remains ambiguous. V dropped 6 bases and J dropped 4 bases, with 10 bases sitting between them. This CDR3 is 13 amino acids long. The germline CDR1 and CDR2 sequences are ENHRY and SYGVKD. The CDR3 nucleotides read TGTGCCATCAGCCCGGACCTATACAATGAGCAGTTCTTC. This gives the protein CAISPDLYNEQFF.

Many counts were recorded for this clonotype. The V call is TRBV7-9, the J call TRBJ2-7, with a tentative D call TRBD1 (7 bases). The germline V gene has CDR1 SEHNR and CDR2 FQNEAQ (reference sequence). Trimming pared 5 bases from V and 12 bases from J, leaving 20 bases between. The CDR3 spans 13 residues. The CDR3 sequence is CASSGGGAISGYF. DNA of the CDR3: TGTGCCAGCAGCGGAGGGGGCGCAATTAGTGGGTACTTC. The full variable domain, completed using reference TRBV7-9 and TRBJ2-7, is DTGVSQNPRHKITKRGQNVTFRCDPISEHNRLYWYRQTLGQGPEFLTYFQNEAQLEKSRLLSDRFSAERPKGSFSTLEIQRTEQGDSAMYLCASSGGGAISGYFGPGTRLTVT.

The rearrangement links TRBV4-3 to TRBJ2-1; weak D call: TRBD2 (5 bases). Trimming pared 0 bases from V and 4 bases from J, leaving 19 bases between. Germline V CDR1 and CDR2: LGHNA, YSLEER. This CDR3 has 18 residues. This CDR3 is CASSQDLSGDSIYNEQFF. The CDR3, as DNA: TGCGCCAGCAGCCAAGACCTCAGCGGAGACTCTATTTACAATGAGCAGTTCTTC.

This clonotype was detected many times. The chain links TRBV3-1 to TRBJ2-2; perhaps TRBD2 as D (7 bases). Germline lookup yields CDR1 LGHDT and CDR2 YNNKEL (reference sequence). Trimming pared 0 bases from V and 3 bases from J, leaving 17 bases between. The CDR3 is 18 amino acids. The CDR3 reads CASSQDRGGSGYTGELFF. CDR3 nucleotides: TGTGCCAGCAGCCAAGATAGGGGGGGTAGCGGATACACCGGGGAGCTGTTTTTT. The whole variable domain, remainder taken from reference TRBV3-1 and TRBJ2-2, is DTAVSQTPKYLVTQMGNDKSIKCEQNLGHDTMYWYKQDSKKFLKIMFSYNNKELIINETVPNRFSPKSPDKAHLNLHINSLELGDSAVYFCASSQDRGGSGYTGELFFGEGSRLTVL.

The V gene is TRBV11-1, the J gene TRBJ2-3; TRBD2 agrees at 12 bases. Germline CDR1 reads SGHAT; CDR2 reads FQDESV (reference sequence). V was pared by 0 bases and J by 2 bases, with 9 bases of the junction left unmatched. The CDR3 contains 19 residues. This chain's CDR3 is CASSLATSGRSRPTDTQYF. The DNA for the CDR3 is TGTGCCAGCAGCTTAGCGACTAGCGGGAGATCGAGGCCCACAGATACGCAGTATTTT.

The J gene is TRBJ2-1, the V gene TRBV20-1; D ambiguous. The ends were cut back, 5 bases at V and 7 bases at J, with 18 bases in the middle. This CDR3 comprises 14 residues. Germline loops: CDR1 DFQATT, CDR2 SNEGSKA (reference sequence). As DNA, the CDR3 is TGCAGTGCTCCCCCGCAGCTGGCTAGGAATGAGCAGTTCTTC. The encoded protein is CSAPPQLARNEQFF.

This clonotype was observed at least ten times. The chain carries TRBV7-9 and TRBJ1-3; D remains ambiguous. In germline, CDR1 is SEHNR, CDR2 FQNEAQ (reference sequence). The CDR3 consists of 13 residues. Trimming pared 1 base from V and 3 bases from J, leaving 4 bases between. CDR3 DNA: TGTGCCAGCAGCTTAGAGGTTGGAAACACCATATATTTT. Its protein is CASSLEVGNTIYF.

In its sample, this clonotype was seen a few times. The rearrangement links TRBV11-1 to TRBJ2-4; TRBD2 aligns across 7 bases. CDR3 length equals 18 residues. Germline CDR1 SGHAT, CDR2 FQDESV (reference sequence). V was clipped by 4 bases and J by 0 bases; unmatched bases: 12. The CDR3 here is CASSSRPSSGVAKNIQYF. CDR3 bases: TGTGCCAGCAGCTCCAGACCCTCTAGCGGAGTAGCCAAAAACATTCAGTACTTC. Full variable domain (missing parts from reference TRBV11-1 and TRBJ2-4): EAEVAQSPRYKITEKSQAVAFWCDPISGHATLYWYRQILGQGPELLVQFQDESVVDDSQLPKDRFSAERLKGVDSTLKIQPAELGDSAMYLCASSSRPSSGVAKNIQYFGAGTRLSVL.

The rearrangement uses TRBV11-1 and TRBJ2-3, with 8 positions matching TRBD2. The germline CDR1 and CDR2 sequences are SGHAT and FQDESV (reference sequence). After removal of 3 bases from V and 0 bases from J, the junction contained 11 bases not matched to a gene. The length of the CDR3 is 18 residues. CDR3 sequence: CASSFRSRGRLSTDTQYF. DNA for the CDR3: TGTGCCAGCAGCTTTAGGTCTCGCGGGAGGTTGAGCACAGATACGCAGTATTTT.

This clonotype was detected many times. In nucleotides, the CDR3 is TGTGCCAGCAGGGGGCACTCTGGAAACACCATATATTTT. Translating it yields CASRGHSGNTIYF. V gene TRBV6-5 combines with J gene TRBJ1-3, with D perhaps TRBD1 (5 bases). The CDR3 spans 13 residues. Trimming stripped 6 bases from V and 0 bases from J, with 6 bases between. The germline gives CDR1 MNHEY, CDR2 SVGAGI.

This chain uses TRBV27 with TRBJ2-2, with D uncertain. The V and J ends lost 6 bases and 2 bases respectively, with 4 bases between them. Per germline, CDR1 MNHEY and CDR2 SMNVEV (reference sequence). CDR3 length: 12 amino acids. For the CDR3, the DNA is TGTGCCAGCAGACTCAACACCGGGGAGCTGTTTTTT. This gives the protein CASRLNTGELFF.

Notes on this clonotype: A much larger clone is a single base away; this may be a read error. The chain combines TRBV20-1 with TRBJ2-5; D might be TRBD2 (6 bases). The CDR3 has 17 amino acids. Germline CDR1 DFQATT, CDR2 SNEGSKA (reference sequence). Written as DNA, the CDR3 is TGCTGTGCCCCCCGGTGGGTAGCGGTTATTGGAGAAGAGACCCAGTACTTC. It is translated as CCAPRWVAVIGEETQYF.

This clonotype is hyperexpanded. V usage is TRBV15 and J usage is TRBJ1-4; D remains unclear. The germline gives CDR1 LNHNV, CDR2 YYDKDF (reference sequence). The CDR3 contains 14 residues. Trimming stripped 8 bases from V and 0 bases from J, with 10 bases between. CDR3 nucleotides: TGTGCCACCGCTTCGACAACAACTAATGAAAAACTGTTTTTT. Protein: CATASTTTNEKLFF.

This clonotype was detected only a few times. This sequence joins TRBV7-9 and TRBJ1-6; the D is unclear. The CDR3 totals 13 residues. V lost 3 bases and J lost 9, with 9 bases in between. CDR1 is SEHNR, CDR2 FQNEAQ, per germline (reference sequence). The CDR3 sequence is CASSLYLGSPLHF. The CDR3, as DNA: TGTGCCAGCAGCTTGTACCTTGGTTCACCCCTCCACTTT.

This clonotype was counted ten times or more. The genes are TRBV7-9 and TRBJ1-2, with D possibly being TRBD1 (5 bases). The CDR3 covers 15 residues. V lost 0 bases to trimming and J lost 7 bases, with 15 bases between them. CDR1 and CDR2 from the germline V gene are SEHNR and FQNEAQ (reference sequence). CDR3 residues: CASSLALPQGFGYTF. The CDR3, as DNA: TGTGCCAGCAGCTTAGCGTTGCCGCAGGGTTTTGGCTACACCTTC.

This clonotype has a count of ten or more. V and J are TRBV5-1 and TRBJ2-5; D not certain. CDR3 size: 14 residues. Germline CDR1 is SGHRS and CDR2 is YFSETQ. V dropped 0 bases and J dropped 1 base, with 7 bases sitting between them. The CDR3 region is CASSLALSQETQYF. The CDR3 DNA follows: TGCGCCAGCAGCTTGGCCTTGTCCCAAGAGACCCAGTACTTC. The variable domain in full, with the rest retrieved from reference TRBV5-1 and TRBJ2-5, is KAGVTQTPRYLIKTRGQQVTLSCSPISGHRSVSWYQQTPGQGLQFLFEYFSETQRNKGNFPGRFSGRQFSNSRSEMNVSTLELGDSALYLCASSLALSQETQYFGPGTRLLVL.

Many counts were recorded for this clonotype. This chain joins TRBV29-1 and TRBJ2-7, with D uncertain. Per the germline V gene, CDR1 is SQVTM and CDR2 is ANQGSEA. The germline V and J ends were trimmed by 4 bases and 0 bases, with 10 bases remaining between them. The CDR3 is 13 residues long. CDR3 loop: CSVGGWNSYEQYF. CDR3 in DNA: TGCAGCGTTGGGGGATGGAACTCCTACGAGCAGTACTTC.

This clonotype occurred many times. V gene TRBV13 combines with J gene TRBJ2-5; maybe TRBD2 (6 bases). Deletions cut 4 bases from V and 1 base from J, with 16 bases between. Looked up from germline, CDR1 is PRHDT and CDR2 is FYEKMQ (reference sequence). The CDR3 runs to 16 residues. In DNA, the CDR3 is TGTGCCAGCAGCTCACAGGTGAATAGCGGCCAAGAGACCCAGTACTTC. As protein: CASSSQVNSGQETQYF.